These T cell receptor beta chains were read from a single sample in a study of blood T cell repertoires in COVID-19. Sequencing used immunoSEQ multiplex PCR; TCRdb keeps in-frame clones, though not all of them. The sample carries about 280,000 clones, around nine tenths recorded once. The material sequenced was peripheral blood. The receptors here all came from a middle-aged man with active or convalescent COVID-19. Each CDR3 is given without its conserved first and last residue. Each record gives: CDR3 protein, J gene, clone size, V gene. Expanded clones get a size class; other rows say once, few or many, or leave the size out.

CDR3 protein: AIQARTYEQY; J gene: TRBJ2-7; clone size: once; V gene: TRBV10-3
CDR3 protein: ATSGGGRPQH; J gene: TRBJ1-5; clone size: NA; V gene: TRBV24-1
CDR3 protein: ASGTSGYEQY; J gene: TRBJ2-7; clone size: NA; V gene: TRBV12-3/TRBV12-4
CDR3 protein: ASSYWEGYQPQH; J gene: TRBJ1-5; clone size: NA; V gene: TRBV5-6
CDR3 protein: AWGRDFQETQY; J gene: TRBJ2-5; clone size: NA; V gene: TRBV30
CDR3 protein: ASSSSGARQETQY; J gene: TRBJ2-5; clone size: NA; V gene: TRBV5-1
CDR3 protein: ASTQLGGGANVLT; J gene: TRBJ2-6; clone size: NA; V gene: TRBV7-3
CDR3 protein: ASRMTQTTDYGYT; J gene: TRBJ1-2; clone size: NA; V gene: TRBV6-5
CDR3 protein: ASGGARANEQF; J gene: TRBJ2-1; clone size: NA; V gene: TRBV6-6
CDR3 protein: ASGLVLGTGPGEQY; J gene: TRBJ2-7; clone size: NA; V gene: TRBV12-5
CDR3 protein: ATRGQGAYNYGYT; J gene: TRBJ1-2; clone size: NA; V gene: TRBV27
CDR3 protein: SVRRRGQQIQETQY; J gene: TRBJ2-5; clone size: few; V gene: TRBV29-1
CDR3 protein: ASSQTGNSNQPQH; J gene: TRBJ1-5; clone size: once; V gene: TRBV3-1/TRBV3-2
CDR3 protein: ASSDDRENSGYT; J gene: TRBJ1-2; clone size: once; V gene: TRBV9
CDR3 protein: ASSSGGANEKLF; J gene: TRBJ1-4; clone size: NA; V gene: TRBV7-9
CDR3 protein: ASSSGQGLHRDQGAQY; J gene: TRBJ2-5; clone size: NA; V gene: TRBV21-1
CDR3 protein: ASREGVYSNQPQH; J gene: TRBJ1-5; clone size: NA; V gene: TRBV6-5
CDR3 protein: AWSARGRGGGNQPQH; J gene: TRBJ1-5; clone size: once; V gene: TRBV30
CDR3 protein: ARSGSHPRWSKNIQY; J gene: TRBJ2-4; clone size: once; V gene: TRBV10-1
CDR3 protein: ASSSPGLAKAKNIQY; J gene: TRBJ2-4; clone size: NA; V gene: TRBV27
CDR3 protein: ASSRDINTGELF; J gene: TRBJ2-2; clone size: NA; V gene: TRBV6-5
CDR3 protein: ASSQRETGWTDTQY; J gene: TRBJ2-3; clone size: NA; V gene: TRBV3-1/TRBV3-2
CDR3 protein: ASSLGRWAQPQH; J gene: TRBJ1-5; clone size: NA; V gene: TRBV13
CDR3 protein: ATSDTGLVTGELF; J gene: TRBJ2-2; clone size: NA; V gene: TRBV24-1
CDR3 protein: ASRPAGGGNQPQH; J gene: TRBJ1-5; clone size: few; V gene: TRBV6-6
CDR3 protein: ASSYGIGAEAF; J gene: TRBJ1-1; clone size: once; V gene: TRBV6-5
CDR3 protein: ASSYRGGH; J gene: TRBJ2-5; clone size: once; V gene: TRBV5-4
CDR3 protein: ASGLQGASNQPQH; J gene: TRBJ1-5; clone size: few; V gene: TRBV12-5
CDR3 protein: ASSVYRNYEQY; J gene: TRBJ2-7; clone size: once; V gene: TRBV2
CDR3 protein: ASSRTGGGNGELF; J gene: TRBJ2-2; clone size: NA; V gene: TRBV4-1
CDR3 protein: ASSPRLAGTYEQY; J gene: TRBJ2-7; clone size: NA; V gene: TRBV5-1
CDR3 protein: ASSRGAGQGYNQPQH; J gene: TRBJ1-5; clone size: NA; V gene: TRBV27
CDR3 protein: ASNREAGTDTQY; J gene: TRBJ2-3; clone size: NA; V gene: TRBV3-1/TRBV3-2